These T cell receptor beta chains were read from a single sample in a study of patients and donors after allogeneic stem cell transplantation. TCRdb analysed the RT-PCR reads with MiXCR anew, one entry per CDR3 protein. The table lists under 200,000 distinct CDR3 sequences, approximately 28% of them singletons. The source material was blood, either unsorted or a sorted T cell fraction (not recorded which). The receptors come from a human donor who was either an allogeneic HSCT recipient or a stem cell or donor lymphocyte infusion donor (not recorded which). It is not recorded whose cells these are; they may come from a transplant donor. Both conserved end residues are part of each CDR3. The D gene is left open where the match is weak. Not every row has a clone size; where given, it reads once, few, many or a size class.

CDR3 DNA,CDR3 protein,clone size,D gene,J gene,V gene
TGCGCCAGCAGCTGGAACACAGGGGGCACTGAAGCTTTCTTT,CASSWNTGGTEAFF,few,TRBD1,TRBJ1-1,TRBV5-1
TGTGCCAGCAGTCCAATCTCAGGGCGCAATCAGCCCCAGCATTTT,CASSPISGRNQPQHF,many,-,TRBJ1-5,TRBV12-3/TRBV12-4
TGCAGCGGGGGCGACACTGAAGCTTTCTTT,CSGGDTEAFF,-,-,TRBJ1-1,TRBV29-1
TGTGCCAGCGGTTTCCAGGGCGTTAATGAAAAACTGTTTTTT,CASGFQGVNEKLFF,few,-,TRBJ1-4,TRBV5-6
TGTGCCACAAGGCACAACGAGCAGTACTTC,CATRHNEQYF,-,-,TRBJ2-7,TRBV2
TGTGCCAGCAGTTCCGGGACAGGGGATTTTGGAAACACCATATATTTT,CASSSGTGDFGNTIYF,few,TRBD1,TRBJ1-3,TRBV6-5
TGTGCCAGCAGCGCGGCAACGGCCTACAATGAGCAGTTCTTC,CASSAATAYNEQFF,few,-,TRBJ2-1,TRBV28
TGTGCCAGCAGCCTAACAGGGGGGGCCAACGTCCTGACTTTC,CASSLTGGANVLTF,few,-,TRBJ2-6,TRBV6-5
TGCGCCAGCACCCCCCGTACTAACACCGGGGAGCTGTTTTTT,CASTPRTNTGELFF,-,-,TRBJ2-2,TRBV5-1
TGCGCCAGCAGCCAAGATGGCGCGGGAGGCCTTCAAATAGCCAAAAACATTCAGTACTTC,CASSQDGAGGLQIAKNIQYF,-,TRBD2,TRBJ2-4,TRBV4-3